Shown below are 16 T cell receptor beta chains from a single sample sequenced in a study of human T cells and chemical hapten exposure. Sequencing started from total RNA isolated from unfractionated whole blood. The library tagged individual cDNA molecules with unique molecular identifiers. TCRdb ran MiXCR on the reads and lists one entry per CDR3 protein. This sample has 120,000 or so distinct CDR3 sequences, with over 6.5% found just once. Input material: whole blood. The receptors originated from a human donor in good health. Some clones in this sample may be carry-over from other donors' samples.

Ten or more counts support this clonotype. The chain uses TRBV12-5 and TRBJ2-7, with a possible D match to TRBD2 (6 bases). The CDR3 runs to 13 residues. Deletions cut 7 bases from V and 0 bases from J, with 10 bases between. The V gene's germline CDR1 is LGHNT and CDR2 FRNRAP. Written as DNA, the CDR3 is TGTGCTAGTGCCCTCGGGAGCTCCTACGAGCAGTACTTC. Its protein is CASALGSSYEQYF.

This clonotype was counted a few times. The rearrangement links TRBV6-5 to TRBJ2-2; 7 bases match TRBD1. The CDR3 consists of 13 residues. V was clipped by 6 bases and J by 7 bases; unmatched bases: 5. The germline gives CDR1 MNHEY, CDR2 SVGAGI. For the CDR3, the DNA is TGTGCCAGCAGCGACAGGGTAAACGGGGAGCTGTTTTTT. Protein: CASSDRVNGELFF.

V usage is TRBV25-1 and J usage is TRBJ1-1; TRBD1 agrees at 8 bases. The V segment lost 5 bases and the J segment 7 bases; nucleotides outside the gene matches: 12. The CDR3 is 15 residues long. CDR1 and CDR2 (germline): MGHDK, SYGVNS. CDR3 region: CASSIPGTGASEAFF. The CDR3 DNA reads as TGTGCCAGCAGTATCCCCGGGACAGGTGCCAGTGAAGCTTTCTTT.

This clonotype was counted at least ten times. V and J are TRBV14 and TRBJ2-7; D unresolved. Looked up from germline, CDR1 is SGHDN and CDR2 is FVKESK. This CDR3 comprises 13 residues. V was cut by 1 base and J by 4 bases, with 8 bases left in between. CDR3 loop: CASSQGSGYEQYF. The CDR3 DNA sequence: TGTGCCAGCAGCCAAGGGAGTGGATACGAGCAGTACTTC.

In this sample, this clonotype turned up many times. This chain links TRBV6-5 with TRBJ1-5; D is unclear. Trimming removed 2 bases from V and 0 bases from J, with 8 bases in between. The V gene's germline CDR1 is MNHEY and CDR2 SVGAGI. This CDR3 is 15 amino acids long. The CDR3 nucleotides are TGTGCCAGCAGTTACGGGAGATATAGCAATCAGCCCCAGCATTTT. This translates into CASSYGRYSNQPQHF.

The chain employs TRBV19 and TRBJ2-2; maybe TRBD1 (6 bases). Between the trimmed V and J ends, which lost 5 bases and 4 bases, there was a span of 17 bases. The CDR3 contains 16 residues. Germline V CDR1 and CDR2: LNHDA, SQIVND (reference sequence). The chain's CDR3 is CASSSHRVMGTGELFF. CDR3 coding DNA: TGTGCCAGTAGTTCCCACAGGGTGATGGGCACCGGGGAGCTGTTTTTT.

This clonotype was seen a few times. The gene calls are TRBV5-5 and TRBJ2-5; TRBD1 might be the D (6 bases). The V end was cut by 4 bases, the J end by 4 bases, with 14 bases between. This CDR3 is 14 amino acids long. The germline V gene has CDR1 SGHKS and CDR2 YYEKEE (reference sequence). In DNA, the CDR3 is TGTGCCAGCAGCCTCCAGGGGTTCGGAGAGACCCAGTACTTC. Amino acid sequence: CASSLQGFGETQYF.

In its sample, this clonotype was seen many times. V and J are TRBV7-9 and TRBJ1-1; TRBD1 agrees at 7 bases. V trimming: 4 bases; J trimming: 3 bases; junction bases outside the gene matches: 11. This CDR3 comprises 16 residues. Germline CDR1 reads SEHNR; CDR2 reads FQNEAQ (reference sequence). CDR3 DNA sequence: TGTGCCAGCAGCTCTCGACAGGGCACGAGTGACACTGAAGCTTTCTTT. Residues: CASSSRQGTSDTEAFF.

This clonotype was found a few times. The gene calls are TRBV19 and TRBJ1-1; D not certain. This CDR3 is built from 11 residues. The ends were cut back, 7 bases at V and 11 bases at J, with 14 bases in the middle. Germline lookup yields CDR1 LNHDA and CDR2 SQIVND (reference sequence). CDR3 region: CASTSHDGAFF. CDR3 bases: TGTGCCAGTACCTCACACGACGGGGCTTTCTTT.

This clonotype was seen at least ten times. The J gene is TRBJ1-1, the V gene TRBV29-1; no firm D call. Germline CDR1 reads SQVTM; CDR2 reads ANQGSEA. V was clipped by 2 bases and J by 1 base, with 2 bases between them. The CDR3 consists of 11 residues. CDR3 nucleotide sequence: TGCAGCGTTGAATGGAACACTGAAGCTTTCTTT. This gives the protein CSVEWNTEAFF.

In its sample, this clonotype was seen many times. V gene TRBV27 combines with J gene TRBJ1-6, with a weak D call TRBD1 (5 bases). CDR3 size: 18 residues. The germline V gene has CDR1 MNHEY and CDR2 SMNVEV (reference sequence). With 3 bases removed from V and 6 bases from J, the gap between germline ends came to 21 bases. In DNA form, the CDR3 reads TGTGCCAGCAGTTTGGGGACCGACCCCGGGCGTCCTAATTCACCCCTCCACTTT. Its translation is CASSLGTDPGRPNSPLHF.

The rearrangement uses TRBV6-1 and TRBJ2-7, with a weak D call TRBD1 (5 bases). The CDR3 consists of 12 residues. Trimming pared 2 bases from V and 5 bases from J, leaving 7 bases between. The germline V gene has CDR1 MNHNS and CDR2 SASEGT. The CDR3 loop is CASSELRDEQYF. The CDR3 DNA is TGTGCCAGCAGTGAACTCAGGGACGAGCAGTACTTC.

The genes are TRBV20-1 and TRBJ2-7, with D perhaps TRBD2 (6 bases). Trimming pared 0 bases from V and 6 bases from J, leaving 24 bases between. The CDR3 spans 17 residues. CDR1 is DFQATT, CDR2 SNEGSKA, per germline (reference sequence). The CDR3 DNA reads TGCAGTGCTAGAGATTCGGGGGACGTAGCGACGCTATTCGAGCAGTACTTC. It yields the protein CSARDSGDVATLFEQYF.

This clonotype was found many times. V is TRBV20-1 and J is TRBJ1-2; 8 bases are shared with TRBD1. Germline CDR1 DFQATT, CDR2 SNEGSKA (reference sequence). V lost 1 base and J lost 2; bases outside the gene matches: 6. The CDR3 consists of 15 residues. DNA for the CDR3: TGCAGTGCTAGAGCCGGACAGGGACTCAACTATGGCTACACCTTC. Residues: CSARAGQGLNYGYTF.

This clonotype showed up many times. The chain combines TRBV5-1 with TRBJ2-5; the D is unclear. The V end lost 5 bases, the J end lost 5 bases, and 16 bases lay between the germline ends. The CDR3 consists of 14 residues. CDR1 SGHRS and CDR2 YFSETQ come from the germline V gene. In nucleotides, the CDR3 is TGCGCCAGCAGACCGCCCCCGGTCGAGGAGACCCAGTACTTC. It translates to CASRPPPVEETQYF.

This clonotype was detected only a few times. The chain carries TRBV4-2 and TRBJ2-2, with D tentatively TRBD1 or TRBD2 (5 bases each). Germline CDR1 reads LGHNA; CDR2 reads YNFKEQ. This CDR3 contains 16 residues. V lost 0 bases and J lost 2, with 10 bases in between. The CDR3 sequence is CASSQDGALNTGELFF. CDR3 in DNA: TGTGCCAGCAGCCAAGACGGGGCGCTCAACACCGGGGAGCTGTTTTTT.